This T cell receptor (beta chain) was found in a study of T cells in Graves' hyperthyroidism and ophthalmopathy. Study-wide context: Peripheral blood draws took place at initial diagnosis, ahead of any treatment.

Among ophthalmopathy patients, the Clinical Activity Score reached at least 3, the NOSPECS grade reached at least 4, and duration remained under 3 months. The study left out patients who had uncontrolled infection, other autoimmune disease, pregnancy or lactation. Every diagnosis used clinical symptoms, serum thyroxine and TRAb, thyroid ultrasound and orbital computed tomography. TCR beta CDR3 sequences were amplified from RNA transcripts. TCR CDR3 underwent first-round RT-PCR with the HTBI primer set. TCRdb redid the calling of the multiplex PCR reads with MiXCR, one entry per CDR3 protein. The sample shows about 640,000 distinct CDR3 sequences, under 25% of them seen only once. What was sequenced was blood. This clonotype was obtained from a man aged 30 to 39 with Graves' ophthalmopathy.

CDR3 sequence (DNA): TGTGCCAGCAGTTGGACAGGGTCGGATGAGCAGTTCTTC. This translates into CASSWTGSDEQFF. This chain links TRBV12-3 or TRBV12-4 with TRBJ2-1; TRBD1 matches 8 bases. V gave up 4 bases and J gave up 8 bases; unmatched junction bases: 4. The CDR3 runs to 13 residues.